This T cell receptor (beta chain) was recovered during a study of blood T cells in healthy people across ages. Between the trimmed V and J ends, which lost 0 bases and 4 bases, there was a span of 7 bases. The CDR3 has 14 amino acids. This clonotype was counted a few times. The authors ran a second PCR of roughly 6 to 11 cycles using a sample-barcoded 5' primer and a J-beta primer mix. TCRdb re-called the 5' RACE reads through MiXCR, storing one row per CDR3 protein. The profile shows 600,000 or so distinct CDR3 sequences, roughly 20% of them singletons. Samples each yielded at least 6 micrograms of total RNA.

The sequencing input was blood. The chain uses TRBV12-3 or TRBV12-4 and TRBJ2-1, with D unclear. This sequence originates from a man aged 65 to 85 in good health. CDR3 bases: TGTGCCAGCAGTTTAGCGGGTTTTTACAATGAGCAGTTCTTC. This codes for CASSLAGFYNEQFF.